The clone carrying this T cell receptor beta chain qualifies as medium-sized. Its specificity is not known. Overall study results and limits: Tumor-infiltrating Treg TCR alpha and beta sequences overlapped most with tumor naive CD4+ T cells, then blood naive.

Via MiXCR, TCRdb re-called the 5' RACE reads, giving one row per CDR3 protein. Among approximately 7,200 distinct CDR3 sequences, roughly 39% were seen once, and the ten largest hold approximately 4%. Germline V gene sequence: CDR1 ENHRY, CDR2 SYGVKD. The trim removed 2 bases at V and 6 bases at J, leaving 5 bases unmatched. CDR3 length: 14 residues. This clonotype originated in a female donor with breast cancer. The V and J genes are TRBV10-3 and TRBJ2-3, with 7 positions matching TRBD1. The sequencing sample was made of memory CD4+ T cells sorted from blood. Described subset: memory CD4+ T cells, CD4+CD45RO+CD25-. CDR3 in amino acids: CAISETAGGDTQYF. As DNA, the CDR3 is TGTGCCATCAGTGAGACGGCAGGGGGTGATACGCAGTATTTT.